This entry lists 27 T cell receptor beta chains sequenced from one sample in a study of T cells expressing NK-cell markers. After re-calling the 5' RACE reads, TCRdb lists one entry per CDR3 protein, DNA absent. The sample data list about 260,000 distinct CDR3 sequences. The sequencing input was blood T cells: a sorted CD56 or NKG2C T cell subset, CD4+ or CD8+ T cells, or bulk PBMC T cells (not recorded which). All receptors come from a man younger than 30 in good health.

This chain uses TRBV11-2 with TRBJ2-7; the TCRdb D gene call, TRBD2, has no DNA to confirm it. Germline CDR1 and CDR2: SGHAT and FQNNGV. The CDR3 spans 14 residues. CDR3 in amino acids: CASSSNRWRFEQYF.

V and J are TRBV12-3 or TRBV12-4 and TRBJ2-1; TCRdb picks TRBD2, but there is no DNA to check that call. The CDR3 covers 14 residues. The CDR3 spells CASSLAGAGNEQFF.

The gene calls are TRBV12-3 or TRBV12-4 and TRBJ2-7; TCRdb picks TRBD1, but there is no DNA to check that call. The CDR3 consists of 13 residues. The CDR3 reads CASSRTGKSEQYF.

The rearrangement links TRBV20-1 to TRBJ2-5; TCRdb selects TRBD1, and the lack of DNA leaves this call unchecked. Germline CDR1 DFQATT, CDR2 SNEGSKA (reference sequence). The CDR3 contains 15 residues. The chain's CDR3 is CSASTGLGPEETQYF.

The rearrangement links TRBV29-1 to TRBJ1-4; with no DNA, the TCRdb D assignment of TRBD1 cannot be verified. Per germline, CDR1 SQVTM and CDR2 ANQGSEA. This CDR3 is 12 amino acids long. The CDR3 loop reads CSVRGDNEKLFF.

The genes are TRBV24-1 and TRBJ1-2; TCRdb names TRBD1, which stays unverified in the absence of DNA. The germline V gene has CDR1 KGHDR and CDR2 SFDVKD. The CDR3 runs 14 residues. CDR3 sequence reads: CATSDPPPHSGYTF.

The rearrangement joins TRBV7-2 to TRBJ2-2; as DNA is missing, the TRBD1 call by TCRdb cannot be tested. CDR3 size: 15 residues. Germline-derived CDR1 and CDR2 are SGHTA and FQGNSA. CDR3 protein: CASSSGTGVAGELFF.

This chain joins TRBV5-1 and TRBJ2-7. The length of the CDR3 is 16 residues. CDR1 is SGHRS, CDR2 YFSETQ, per germline. CDR3 sequence: CASSLALDRRLYEQYF.

This rearrangement joins TRBV2 to TRBJ1-6; TCRdb selects TRBD1, and the lack of DNA leaves this call unchecked. This CDR3 is built from 18 residues. CDR1 and CDR2 from the germline V gene are SNHLY and FYNNEI. Here the CDR3 reads CASSEGAGISSYNSPLHF.

The gene calls are TRBV15 and TRBJ2-5; as DNA is missing, the TRBD1 call by TCRdb cannot be tested. CDR1 and CDR2 from the germline V gene are LNHNV and YYDKDF (reference sequence). CDR3 size: 15 residues. The CDR3 here is CATSRAKTGGQTQYF.

The genes are TRBV5-6 and TRBJ1-1; no DNA is available, so the TRBD1 call from TCRdb remains unchecked. The CDR3 sequence is 15 residues long. The germline CDR1 and CDR2 sequences are SGHDT and YYEEEE. The CDR3 loop is CASSLGGAGNTEAFF.

The V gene is TRBV5-1, the J gene TRBJ2-1; with no DNA, the TCRdb D assignment of TRBD2 cannot be verified. The CDR3 is 17 amino acids. Germline V gene sequence: CDR1 SGHRS, CDR2 YFSETQ. The CDR3 region is CASSSTLSGSSYNEQFF.

The chain recombines TRBV6-1 with TRBJ2-5; TCRdb's D call, TRBD1, is unchecked because there is no DNA. The germline V gene encodes CDR1 MNHNS and CDR2 SASEGT. This CDR3 spans 14 amino acids. The CDR3 reads CASSQDRLQETQYF.

The V and J genes are TRBV7-2 and TRBJ1-5; the TCRdb D gene call, TRBD1, has no DNA to confirm it. The CDR3 consists of 14 residues. Per germline, CDR1 SGHTA and CDR2 FQGNSA. This CDR3 reads CASSLDYQGQPQHF.

The V call is TRBV29-1, the J call TRBJ2-7; the TRBD1 assignment by TCRdb is unverifiable without DNA. From germline, CDR1 is SQVTM and CDR2 ANQGSEA. This CDR3 region has 15 residues. The CDR3 reads CSVGGGQEVLYEQYF.

V gene TRBV7-2 combines with J gene TRBJ2-7; the D call of TRBD2 rests on TCRdb alone, since no DNA is present to check it. Germline V gene data show CDR1 as SGHTA and CDR2 as FQGNSA. This CDR3 has 17 residues. The CDR3: CASSLGLAGASSYEQYF.

The rearrangement uses TRBV12-3 or TRBV12-4 and TRBJ1-4. The CDR3 is 15 residues long. This chain's CDR3 is CASSFSGKFNEKLFF.

The chain carries TRBV4-2 and TRBJ2-1; TCRdb selects TRBD2, and the lack of DNA leaves this call unchecked. This CDR3 comprises 16 residues. Germline loops: CDR1 LGHNA, CDR2 YNFKEQ. The CDR3 loop is CASSQGSGRAIEEQFF.

CDR3 sequence: CASSSQPDVWQFF. J is TRBJ2-1 and V is TRBV5-1. CDR3 length: 13 amino acids. Germline lookup yields CDR1 SGHRS and CDR2 YFSETQ. The whole variable domain, filled in from reference TRBV5-1 and TRBJ2-1, reads KAGVTQTPRYLIKTRGQQVTLSCSPISGHRSVSWYQQTPGQGLQFLFEYFSETQRNKGNFPGRFSGRQFSNSRSEMNVSTLELGDSALYLCASSSQPDVWQFFGPGTRLTVL.

This sequence joins TRBV12-3 or TRBV12-4 and TRBJ2-2; lacking DNA, the TRBD2 call made by TCRdb goes unchecked. This CDR3 is built from 15 residues. The chain's CDR3 is CASRIAGGPIGELFF.

The V and J genes are TRBV12-3 or TRBV12-4 and TRBJ2-3; TCRdb's D call, TRBD2, is unchecked because there is no DNA. This CDR3 is built from 14 residues. CDR3 residues: CATSLGGSTDTQYF.

CDR3 loop: CASRPTVRSYNEQFF. This chain uses TRBV25-1 with TRBJ2-1; TCRdb designates TRBD1, a call that cannot be tested without DNA. Germline V gene lookup returns CDR1 MGHDK and CDR2 SYGVNS. The CDR3 contains 15 residues.

The chain recombines TRBV7-6 with TRBJ2-7; TCRdb's D gene call, TRBD1, goes unchecked for lack of DNA. CDR1 is SGHVS, CDR2 FNYEAQ, per germline. This CDR3 spans 17 amino acids. The CDR3: CASSLGATGGSSYEQYF.

V usage is TRBV30 and J usage is TRBJ2-6; TCRdb's D gene call, TRBD1, goes unchecked for lack of DNA. CDR1 is GTSNPN, CDR2 SVGIG, per germline (reference sequence). The CDR3 sequence is 13 residues long. CDR3 residues: CASQGDGANVLTF. Looking up the rest from reference TRBV30 and TRBJ2-6 gives the full variable domain: SQTIHQWPATLVQPVGSPLSLECTVEGTSNPNLYWYRQAAGRGLQLLFYSVGIGQISSEVPQNLSASRPQDRQFILSSKKLLLSDSGFYLCASQGDGANVLTFGAGSRLTVL.

The chain couples TRBV5-5 to TRBJ2-1. Germline V gene lookup returns CDR1 SGHKS and CDR2 YYEKEE (reference sequence). CDR3 length: 17 residues. CDR3 region: CASSLITAPSSYNEQFF.

The V gene is TRBV20-1, the J gene TRBJ1-2; TCRdb's D call of TRBD1 is untestable without DNA. Germline assignment: CDR1 DFQATT and CDR2 SNEGSKA (reference sequence). This CDR3 region has 14 residues. This CDR3 reads CSARDSRQGRGYTF.

The chain employs TRBV29-1 and TRBJ2-1; the TRBD2 assignment by TCRdb is unverifiable without DNA. CDR3 length equals 14 residues. The germline V gene encodes CDR1 SQVTM and CDR2 ANQGSEA. CDR3 sequence reads: CSVERLAGYNEQFF.